A selection of T cell receptor beta chains follows, all from one sample in a study of long-term antiretroviral therapy in people with HIV. Sequencing used immunoSEQ multiplex PCR; TCRdb keeps in-frame clones, though not all of them. This repertoire shows about 19,000 clones, 70% to 80% found once; its top ten account for 6.4%. Sequencing used unsorted PBMCs, obtained at the start of antiretroviral therapy, before treatment. Receptor source: a young man with HIV. The CDR3 runs from the conserved cysteine through the conserved F or W. Fields, in order: D gene, J gene, clone size, V gene, CDR3 DNA, CDR3 protein. The D gene is left open where the match is weak. The listing skips clone size in some rows; elsewhere it reads once, few, many or a size class.

. | TRBJ2-1 | . | TRBV25-1 | TGTGCCAGCAGTGAGGGAGGGGGACCTACCTACAATGAGCAGTTCTTC | CASSEGGGPTYNEQFF
TRBD2 | TRBJ2-5 | . | TRBV5-1 | TGCGCCAGCAGCTTGGGACTAGCGCGTCAAGAGACCCAGTACTTC | CASSLGLARQETQYF
. | TRBJ2-7 | once | TRBV28 | TGTGCCGCTAAAGCAACAGGCAGCGGCCTCTACGAGCAGTACTTC | CAAKATGSGLYEQYF
TRBD1 | TRBJ1-5 | . | TRBV27 | TGTGCCAGCAGTTTCCTGACAGGGGACGAAGAAAGGGGATTTAATCAGCCCCAGCATTTT | CASSFLTGDEERGFNQPQHF
. | TRBJ2-3 | . | TRBV29-1 | TGCAGCGTTGAATTCCCCCCGGGGCCTGGGGATACGCAGTATTTT | CSVEFPPGPGDTQYF
. | TRBJ1-1 | . | TRBV18 | TGTGCCAGCTCACCAGAGGACAATACGAACACTGAAGCTTTCTTT | CASSPEDNTNTEAFF
. | TRBJ1-2 | . | TRBV10-3 | TGTGCCATCAGTGAGTCCCCCCCGTGGGAGGTACGGGGCTACACCTTC | CAISESPPWEVRGYTF
. | TRBJ2-2 | few | TRBV9 | TGTGCCAGCAGCGTAAGGATCGGGGAGCTGTTTTTT | CASSVRIGELFF
. | TRBJ2-5 | . | TRBV30 | TGTGCCTGGAGGGGTAGCGGGACAGGACAAGAGACCCAGTACTTC | CAWRGSGTGQETQYF
TRBD1 | TRBJ2-1 | . | TRBV23-1 | TGCGCCAGCAGTCACCTTATACACAGGGGAAGGAATGAGCAGTTCTTC | CASSHLIHRGRNEQFF
TRBD2 | TRBJ2-1 | . | TRBV28 | TGTGCCAGCTTCGGGAGGGTCCCTCCAAATGAGCAGTTCTTC | CASFGRVPPNEQFF
. | TRBJ2-7 | . | TRBV25-1 | TGTGCCAGCAGTGAATTTGGGTCCGAGCAGTACTTC | CASSEFGSEQYF
. | TRBJ2-1 | . | TRBV10-3 | TGTGCCATCTCGCAGGGCTCCTACAATGAGCAGTTCTTC | CAISQGSYNEQFF
TRBD1 | TRBJ2-7 | . | TRBV5-4 | TGTGCCAGCAGCTTGGGACAGGGCCTCTCCTACGAGCAGTACTTC | CASSLGQGLSYEQYF
. | TRBJ1-1 | few | TRBV7-8 | TGTGCCAGCAGCTTAAGGGAGGAAACTGAAGCTTTCTTT | CASSLREETEAFF
TRBD1 | TRBJ1-2 | medium-sized | TRBV7-9 | TGTGCCAGCAGGCCTCCGGGACAGCGCTATGGCTACACCTTC | CASRPPGQRYGYTF
. | TRBJ1-2 | . | TRBV7-3 | TGTGCCAGCAGCTCCTCCGGGACGGACTATGGCTACACCTTC | CASSSSGTDYGYTF
. | TRBJ2-2 | . | TRBV25-1 | TGTGCCAGCAGTGGTTCCTTTGGCCGGGAGCTGTTTTTT | CASSGSFGRELFF
TRBD2 | TRBJ2-7 | few | TRBV11-2 | TGTGCCAGCAGCTTAGATCGTGCGGGAGGAATCTACGAGCAGTACTTC | CASSLDRAGGIYEQYF
TRBD1 | TRBJ1-1 | . | TRBV28 | TGTGCCAGCAGAACTAGGACAGGGTTCGCCACTGAAGCTTTCTTT | CASRTRTGFATEAFF
. | TRBJ1-3 | . | TRBV4-1 | TGCGCCAGCAGCCCAGGGCCTGGAAACACCATATATTTT | CASSPGPGNTIYF
. | TRBJ1-2 | . | TRBV28 | TGTGCCAGCAGTATTCTCAGGGGTGGCTACACCTTC | CASSILRGGYTF
TRBD1 | TRBJ1-1 | . | TRBV7-9 | TGTGCCAGCAGCTTCGGACAGGCCGGAAGGGCCATGAACACTGAAGCTTTCTTT | CASSFGQAGRAMNTEAFF
. | TRBJ2-7 | . | TRBV14 | TGTGCCAGCAGCCCATTTCCCTCCTACGAGCAGTACTTC | CASSPFPSYEQYF
TRBD1 | TRBJ1-5 | few | TRBV6-1 | TGTGCCAGTCAGTACCCGGGACAGCACAATCAGCCCCAGCATTTT | CASQYPGQHNQPQHF
TRBD2 | TRBJ2-1 | . | TRBV5-6 | TGTGCCAGCAGCTCGGGGACTAGCGGGAGTTGGTCCTACAATGAGCAGTTCTTC | CASSSGTSGSWSYNEQFF
. | TRBJ1-3 | . | TRBV10-2 | TGCGCCAGCAGAGAAAACAGGTTTGGAAACACCATATATTTT | CASRENRFGNTIYF
TRBD1 | TRBJ2-2 | . | TRBV4-3 | TGCGCCAGCAGCCAAGGGGACAGGGGGCTTAGTGGCACCGGGGAGCTGTTTTTT | CASSQGDRGLSGTGELFF